The 24 T cell receptor beta chains listed next were all sequenced from one sample in a study of CD8+CD57+ T cells in acquired aplastic anemia (dated by TCRdb to the late 2010s). The instrument was an Illumina HiSeq 2000. Genomic DNA served as template for TCR beta VDJ combination and CDR3 sequence profiling. The public sequencing data were trimmed at Q25 with fastp and processed into clonotypes with MiXCR by TCRdb, which kept only in-frame beta chains. Entries are consolidated by CDR3 protein sequence, retaining the most common genes and DNA. The sample includes some 290,000 distinct CDR3 sequences, with approximately 57% observed a single time. The biggest ten clones account for roughly 8% of the sample. The sequenced sample was sorted CD4+, CD8+, or CD8+CD57+ T cells (not recorded which) from PBMCs. The source of these receptors is a human donor with severe aplastic anemia or a healthy control (not recorded which).

This clonotype was seen at least ten times. The chain recombines TRBV5-6 with TRBJ2-3, with 8 bases matching TRBD2. V dropped 4 bases and J dropped 8; count of bases not matched to a gene: 0. Germline V gene lookup returns CDR1 SGHDT and CDR2 YYEEEE. This CDR3 has 11 amino acids. CDR3 bases: TGTGCCAGCAGCCTAGCGGGTACGCAGTATTTT. Protein sequence: CASSLAGTQYF.

This clonotype was observed a handful of times. The chain couples TRBV7-2 to TRBJ2-5; a weak D match, TRBD2 (6 bases). V dropped 1 base and J dropped 5 bases, with 14 bases sitting between them. The CDR3 is made up of 15 amino acids. Germline loops: CDR1 SGHTA, CDR2 FQGNSA. CDR3 protein: CASSLGAGTSETQYF. The CDR3 nucleotides are TGTGCCAGCAGCTTAGGGGCGGGGACGAGCGAGACCCAGTACTTC.

This clonotype was seen repeatedly, ten times or more. The chain combines TRBV11-2 with TRBJ1-2; D gene uncertain. Germline V gives CDR1 SGHAT, CDR2 FQNNGV. The CDR3 runs to 14 residues. V was clipped by 4 bases and J by 5 bases, with 14 bases between them. CDR3 bases: TGTGCCAGCAGCTCCCTGACGGACCCTTATGGCTACACCTTC. It is translated as CASSSLTDPYGYTF.

This clonotype turned up a few times. V is TRBV3-2 and J is TRBJ1-3; TRBD1 is the table's D call, not checked against the DNA. TRBV3-2 is tagged as a pseudogene. The CDR3 runs to 16 residues. The CDR3 protein is CASSQLRRVGGNTIYF. CDR3 DNA sequence: TGTGCCAGCAGCCAACTTCGCAGGGTGGGGGGAAACACCATATATTTT.

The rearrangement joins TRBV7-3 to TRBJ2-3, with 11 nucleotides matching TRBD2. The CDR3 covers 16 residues. The germline V gene encodes CDR1 SGHTA and CDR2 FQGTGA. V lost 6 bases, J lost 6 bases, and 11 bases stayed unmatched. For the CDR3, the DNA is TGTGCCAGCAGGGGGGCTAGCGGGGGGACCTGGGATACGCAGTATTTT. Translation: CASRGASGGTWDTQYF.

The V gene is TRBV6-2 or TRBV6-3, the J gene TRBJ2-5; D ambiguous. V was clipped by 2 bases and J by 5 bases, with 12 bases between them. The germline CDR1 and CDR2 sequences are MNHEY and SVGEGT. The CDR3 runs to 14 residues. In DNA form, the CDR3 reads TGTGCCAGCAGTTACAGTGGGGTTCAGGAGACCCAGTACTTC. Amino acids: CASSYSGVQETQYF.

In its sample, this clonotype was seen a few times. The chain uses TRBV19 and TRBJ1-2, with 7 nucleotides matching TRBD1. Germline assignment: CDR1 LNHDA and CDR2 SQIVND (reference sequence). The CDR3 runs to 14 residues. With 5 bases clipped from V and 4 bases from J, the junction kept 7 bases outside the gene matches. The CDR3: CASSARQGGYGYTF. Here the CDR3 DNA reads TGTGCCAGTAGTGCTCGACAGGGTGGCTATGGCTACACCTTC.

This clonotype was recorded a few times. The gene calls are TRBV29-1 and TRBJ2-7; no definite D call. The germline gives CDR1 SQVTM, CDR2 ANQGSEA. This CDR3 region has 12 residues. The CDR3 spells CSASTLSYEQYF. CDR3 DNA sequence: TGCAGTGCTAGTACCCTTTCCTACGAGCAGTACTTC.

This chain connects TRBV29-1 to TRBJ2-1; 7 bases are a match to TRBD1. The junction had 6 bases not matched to a gene; V was cut back by 0 bases and J by 10 bases. This CDR3 is built from 13 residues. The germline CDR1 and CDR2 sequences are SQVTM and ANQGSEA. The chain's CDR3 is CSVEDRVDREQFF. In DNA, the CDR3 is TGCAGCGTTGAAGACAGGGTGGACAGGGAGCAGTTCTTC.

The chain links TRBV20-1 to TRBJ2-7; the match to TRBD1 covers 12 bases. From germline, CDR1 is DFQATT and CDR2 SNEGSKA (reference sequence). The CDR3 has 13 amino acids. V lost 8 bases and J lost 6; bases outside the gene matches: 8. The CDR3 nucleotides read TGCAGTTTCTGGGACAGGGGGCGTAGCGAGCAGTACTTC. Encoded protein: CSFWDRGRSEQYF.

This sequence joins TRBV7-3 and TRBJ2-7, with 8 bases matching TRBD1. The CDR3 extends over 15 amino acids. Germline V gene lookup returns CDR1 SGHTA and CDR2 FQGTGA. After removal of 4 bases from V and 1 base from J, the junction contained 6 bases not matched to a gene. CDR3: CASSSGTGTSYEQYF. The CDR3 nucleotides read TGTGCCAGCAGCTCCGGGACAGGAACATCCTACGAGCAGTACTTC.

The chain joins TRBV20-1 to TRBJ1-1, with D uncertain. Trimming pared 2 bases from V and 11 bases from J, leaving 18 bases between. Per the germline V gene, CDR1 is DFQATT and CDR2 is SNEGSKA (reference sequence). The CDR3 consists of 13 residues. CDR3 DNA: TGCAGTGCTAGACACCAGGCCCCCCGCGCGGCTTTCTTT. Its protein product is CSARHQAPRAAFF.

This chain connects TRBV10-3 to TRBJ1-3, with 7 positions matching TRBD1. The V gene's germline CDR1 is ENHRY and CDR2 SYGVKD. The CDR3 spans 13 residues. V lost 7 bases, J lost 4 bases, and 4 bases stayed unmatched. CDR3 residues: CAIKPGGGNTIYF. In DNA, the CDR3 is TGTGCCATCAAGCCAGGGGGAGGAAACACCATATATTTT.

The chain joins TRBV15 to TRBJ2-2; D gene ambiguous. Deletions cut 0 bases from V and 7 bases from J, with 6 bases between. The CDR3 totals 13 residues. Germline values: CDR1 LNHNV, CDR2 YYDKDF (reference sequence). CDR3 loop: CATSRDLGGELFF. In DNA, the CDR3 is TGTGCCACCAGCAGAGATCTCGGCGGGGAGCTGTTTTTT.

V gene TRBV5-1 combines with J gene TRBJ2-1, with D maybe TRBD2 (5 bases). Between the trimmed V and J ends, which lost 1 base and 0 bases, there was a span of 11 bases. This CDR3 contains 16 residues. Germline loops: CDR1 SGHRS, CDR2 YFSETQ. CDR3 sequence: CASSLNPGSSYNEQFF. DNA of the CDR3: TGCGCCAGCAGCTTGAATCCGGGGAGCTCCTACAATGAGCAGTTCTTC.

V and J are TRBV7-9 and TRBJ2-5, with TRBD2 identical over 9 bases. This CDR3 is 17 amino acids long. With V trimmed by 0 bases and J by 4 bases, 9 bases remained unmatched. Looked up from germline, CDR1 is SEHNR and CDR2 is FQNEAQ (reference sequence). This CDR3 reads CASSLAVRLAGRETQYF. The CDR3 DNA is TGTGCCAGCAGCTTAGCCGTTCGGCTAGCGGGGAGAGAGACCCAGTACTTC.

The V and J genes are TRBV10-3 and TRBJ1-2; 7 nucleotides align to TRBD1. The CDR3 totals 13 residues. V dropped 4 bases and J dropped 8; count of bases not matched to a gene: 7. Germline V gene sequence: CDR1 ENHRY, CDR2 SYGVKD. CDR3 sequence (DNA): TGTGCCATCAGTGCAGACAGGGAGCACGGCTACACCTTC. Translation: CAISADREHGYTF.

This clonotype appeared once. The chain has TRBV12-3 or TRBV12-4 and TRBJ1-1; TRBD1 might be the D (6 bases). This CDR3 has 15 amino acids. V was trimmed by 5 bases and J by 5 bases, leaving 18 bases between them. The CDR3 sequence: CASSLTQGRGTEAFF. The CDR3 DNA reads as TGTGCCAGCAGTCTCACCCAGGGCAGGGGAACTGAAGCTTTCTTT.

This clonotype was seen ten or more times. This sequence joins TRBV11-3 and TRBJ2-2; no clear D gene. Germline V gene sequence: CDR1 SGHNT, CDR2 YENEEA. The CDR3 length is 15 residues. V lost 5 bases to trimming and J lost 1 base, with 11 bases between them. The DNA of the CDR3 is TGTGCCAGCAGCCGCGTTTCAGGGAACACCGGGGAGCTGTTTTTT. Amino acid sequence: CASSRVSGNTGELFF.

This clonotype was observed at least ten times. The chain carries TRBV20-1 and TRBJ2-3; D is unclear. Per the germline V gene, CDR1 is DFQATT and CDR2 is SNEGSKA (reference sequence). V shed 5 bases and J shed 8 bases, with 11 bases lying between them. The CDR3 covers 11 residues. The CDR3 sequence: CSAPFRGTQYF. In DNA, the CDR3 is TGCAGTGCTCCCTTTAGAGGTACGCAGTATTTT.

The chain links TRBV5-8 to TRBJ2-3; no firm D call. Trimming removed 2 bases from V and 0 bases from J, with 10 bases in between. Germline V lookup: CDR1 SGHTS, CDR2 YDEGEE. The CDR3 is 15 residues long. The CDR3 DNA reads TGTGCCAGCAGCTTCAACTCGCCTAGCACAGATACGCAGTATTTT. It yields the protein CASSFNSPSTDTQYF.

Note on this clonotype: Germline and junction disagree at one end, which may indicate a read error. J is TRBJ2-6 and V is TRBV6-1; D is ambiguous. The CDR3 totals 15 residues. Germline V gene sequence: CDR1 MNHNS, CDR2 SASEGT. CDR3 region: CAGSEASSGANVLTF. The CDR3 DNA follows: TGTGCCGGCAGTGAAGCTAGCTCTGGGGCCAACGTCCTGACTTTC.

V and J are TRBV7-9 and TRBJ2-7, with TRBD1 as a possible D gene (7 bases). Trimming cost V 5 bases and J 5 bases, with 13 bases left between them. Per germline, CDR1 SEHNR and CDR2 FQNEAQ (reference sequence). The CDR3 is made up of 13 amino acids. In nucleotides, the CDR3 is TGTGCCAGCAGCCCAGGGGGGTACCACGAGCAGTACTTC. This encodes CASSPGGYHEQYF.

This clonotype has a count of ten or more. V gene TRBV12-3 or TRBV12-4 combines with J gene TRBJ1-3; D uncertain. The CDR3 runs 14 residues. The V end was cut by 1 base, the J end by 2 bases, with 6 bases between. This CDR3 reads CASSLVPPGNTIYF. DNA for the CDR3: TGTGCCAGCAGTTTAGTTCCCCCTGGAAACACCATATATTTT.